Each of the 2 T cell receptor beta chains below was sequenced from the same sample in a study of T cells in Graves' hyperthyroidism and ophthalmopathy (dated by TCRdb to about 2019). The library was prepared using multiplex PCR. The sequencer listed for this sample is Illumina HiSeq 2000. Amplification of TCR beta CDR3 regions was carried out from RNA transcripts. For the first round of RT-PCR on the TCR CDR3, the HTBI primer set was used together with the Qiagen OneStep RT-PCR kit. TCRdb reprocessed the public reads (quality trimming at Q25 with fastp, clone calling with MiXCR) and kept in-frame beta chains. Under each unique CDR3 protein, matching rows form one entry showing the most common genes and DNA. The table for this sample lists approximately 620,000 distinct CDR3 sequences; roughly 16% of them were counted only once. Less than 3.5% of the sample is in the top ten clones. Sequencing used blood. These receptors all come from a woman aged 35 to 49 with Graves' ophthalmopathy.

This clonotype was recorded many times. The rearrangement uses TRBV20-1 and TRBJ2-1, with 8 nucleotides matching TRBD2. The CDR3 consists of 17 residues. V lost 3 bases and J lost 2; bases outside the gene matches: 12. CDR1 and CDR2 (germline): DFQATT, SNEGSKA (reference sequence). The CDR3 DNA is TGCAGTGCTAGCCGGGTGGTTTCGGGAGGGCCCTACAATGAGCAGTTCTTC. It specifies CSASRVVSGGPYNEQFF.

Only a few counts were recorded for this clonotype. The chain links TRBV19 to TRBJ1-1; no clear D. Germline V gene data show CDR1 as LNHDA and CDR2 as SQIVND (reference sequence). The CDR3 is 13 residues long. Trimming took 5 bases from V and 2 from J, leaving 9 bases between them. CDR3 in DNA: TGTGCCAGTAGTCTACAGACCAACACTGAAGCTTTCTTT. The encoded protein is CASSLQTNTEAFF.